Described below is a single T cell receptor beta chain sequence and its context. The antigen is not known. The data derive from a study of shared clonotypes between healthy human individuals. The study, taken as a whole, reports: Genetic and exposure-history diversity was limited by the small donor number.

Replicate sorted-subset PCRs were loaded with roughly 200 ng DNA, 31,000 or so T cell genomes. Authors' analysis steps: Owing to the provision of junction-only sequences devoid of quality scores by immunoSEQ, filtering differed. Repertoires were generated with immunoSEQ multiplex PCR, while TCRdb's copy carries only in-frame clones and drops some. V and J calls plus clone size are reproduced from that table; the DNA served to infer D and trimming. The repertoire holds approximately 2.5 million clones, more than 85% seen once, with around 0.37% in the top ten. This clonotype was obtained from a man younger than 30 in good health. Some clones in this sample may be carry-over from other donors' samples. The sample taken for sequencing was naive CD4+ T cells from PBMCs. Documented subset: CD45RA+ positively selected.

The CDR3, as DNA: TGTGCCAGCAGTCCTGACCCAACTTACCCTACGAGCTCCTACGAGCAGTACTTC. This codes for CASSPDPTYPTSSYEQYF. J is TRBJ2-7 and V is TRBV28, with D hard to call. The CDR3 loop spans 18 amino acids. V dropped 5 bases and J dropped 0 bases, with 23 bases sitting between them. Germline CDR1 and CDR2: MDHEN and SYDVKM.